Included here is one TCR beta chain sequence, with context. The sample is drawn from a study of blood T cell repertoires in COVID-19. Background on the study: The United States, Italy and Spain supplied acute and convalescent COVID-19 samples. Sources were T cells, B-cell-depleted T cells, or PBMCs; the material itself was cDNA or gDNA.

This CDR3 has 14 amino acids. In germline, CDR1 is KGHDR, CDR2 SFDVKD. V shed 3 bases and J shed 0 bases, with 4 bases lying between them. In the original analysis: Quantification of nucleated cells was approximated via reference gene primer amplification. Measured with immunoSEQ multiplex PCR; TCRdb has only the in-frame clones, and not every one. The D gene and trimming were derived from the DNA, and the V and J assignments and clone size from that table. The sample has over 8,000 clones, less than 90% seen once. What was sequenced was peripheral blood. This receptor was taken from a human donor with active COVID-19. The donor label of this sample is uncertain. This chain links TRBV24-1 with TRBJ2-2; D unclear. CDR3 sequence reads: CATSDRANTGELFF. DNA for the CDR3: TGTGCCACCAGTGATAGAGCGAACACCGGGGAGCTGTTTTTT.